This T cell receptor beta chain was sequenced for a study of CD8 T cells in Susac syndrome (dated 2019 in TCRdb). In the study overall: The study used repertoire sequencing to test whether antigen drove CD8+ T cell activation and differentiation in Susac syndrome. Overall results and qualifications from the work: The number of individuals in the TCR sequencing and HLA analysis was recognized as being relatively small.

The CDR3 goes from the cysteine to the phenylalanine over 14 residues. Only the CDR3 portion is preserved as DNA: 42 bases, with reading frame beginning at the first base. The germline V gene (reference sequence) yields DFQATT for CDR1 and SNEGSKA for CDR2. Trimming takes 5 bases off V and 4 bases off J; junction bases not matched to a gene: 9. A word on this clonotype: Its antigen is not yet known. One base away there is no much larger clone; base qualities are not given.

High-throughput TCR beta sequencing profiled peripheral blood CD8+ and CD4+ T cells from healthy donors, Susac syndrome patients and multiple sclerosis patients. Multiple sclerosis controls were treatment-naive patients with stable or active relapsing-remitting disease fulfilling revised McDonald criteria. Bulk CD8+ and CD4+ T cells were purified by magnetic negative isolation, whereas CD8+ TEMRA cells were enriched by FACS. Blood was collected in EDTA tubes and processed within 24 hours, with PBMCs isolated through density gradient centrifugation. PBMCs destined for TCR sequencing were cryopreserved in liquid nitrogen and later thawed in a 37 °C water bath. The sorted or isolated CD4+, CD8+ and CD8+ TEMRA cells reached a purity of at least 90%. RNA was extracted using the RNeasy kit, and about 0.45 to 1 ug of the RNA was reverse transcribed with random hexamers. The immunoSEQ multiplex PCR assay, covering 54 Vbeta and 13 Jbeta segments, was used to amplify TCR beta CDR3 regions. PCR amplification bias was corrected by using a synthetic template baseline for primer optimization and computational correction. As for how the authors treated the data: Reads were annotated to V, D and J genes according to IMGT and were analyzed with immunoSEQ Analyzer, with only productive sequences retained. Clonality was computed as one minus Shannon entropy normalized by log2 of the number of productive unique sequences. For each patient and control, public and private clones were evaluated among the 100 most prevalent clones. Clones were defined as Susac-specific when absent from the healthy and MS cohorts, from approximately 1,100 published viral clones and from other ImmuneACCESS disease sequences. The public reads were reprocessed in TCRdb via fastp at Q25 and MiXCR, keeping in-frame beta chains. Each entry merges the rows of one CDR3 protein and shows their most common DNA and genes. V and J calls and clone size were set by TCRdb, not the authors. The sample table records about 160,000 distinct CDR3 sequences; roughly 94% of these occur just once. Together, the top ten hold about 0.095% of the sample.

This TCR was sampled from a human donor with multiple sclerosis. Sequenced input: CD4+ T cells from PBMCs. The rearranged segments are TRBV20-1 and TRBJ1-2, with 8 bases matching TRBD1. The base sequence is TGCAGTGCTGACAGGGGATCGGGCAGCTATGGCTACACCTTC. Its protein product is CSADRGSGSYGYTF.